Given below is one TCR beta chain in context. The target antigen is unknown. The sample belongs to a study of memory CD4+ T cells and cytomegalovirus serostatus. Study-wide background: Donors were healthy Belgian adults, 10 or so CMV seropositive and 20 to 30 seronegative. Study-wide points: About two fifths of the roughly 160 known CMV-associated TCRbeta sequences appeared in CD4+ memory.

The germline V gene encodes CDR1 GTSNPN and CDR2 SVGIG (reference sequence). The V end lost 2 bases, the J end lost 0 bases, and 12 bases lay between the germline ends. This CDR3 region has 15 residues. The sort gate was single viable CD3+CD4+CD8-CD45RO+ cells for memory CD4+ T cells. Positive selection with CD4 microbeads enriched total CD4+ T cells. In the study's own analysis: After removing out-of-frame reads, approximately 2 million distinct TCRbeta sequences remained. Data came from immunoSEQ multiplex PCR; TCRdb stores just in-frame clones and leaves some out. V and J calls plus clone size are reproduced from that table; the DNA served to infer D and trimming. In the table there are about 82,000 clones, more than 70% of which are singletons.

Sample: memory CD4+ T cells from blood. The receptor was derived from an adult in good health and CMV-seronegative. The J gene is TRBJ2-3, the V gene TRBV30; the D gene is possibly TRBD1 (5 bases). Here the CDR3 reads CAWSSRGSSTDTQYF. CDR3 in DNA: TGTGCCTGGAGTTCTAGGGGATCGAGCACAGATACGCAGTATTTT.